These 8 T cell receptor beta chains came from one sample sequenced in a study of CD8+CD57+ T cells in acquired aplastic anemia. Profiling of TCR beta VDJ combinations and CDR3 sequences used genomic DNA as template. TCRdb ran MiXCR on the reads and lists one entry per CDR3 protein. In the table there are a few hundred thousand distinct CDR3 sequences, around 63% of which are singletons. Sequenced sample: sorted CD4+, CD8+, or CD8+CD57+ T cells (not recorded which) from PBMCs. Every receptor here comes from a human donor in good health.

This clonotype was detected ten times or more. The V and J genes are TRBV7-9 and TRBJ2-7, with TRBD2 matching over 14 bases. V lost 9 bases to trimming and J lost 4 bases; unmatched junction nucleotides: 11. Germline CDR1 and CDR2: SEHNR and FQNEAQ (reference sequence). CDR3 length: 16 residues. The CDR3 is CASAGTSGRRTYEQYF. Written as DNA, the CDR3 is TGTGCCAGTGCCGGGACTAGCGGGAGAAGAACTTACGAGCAGTACTTC.

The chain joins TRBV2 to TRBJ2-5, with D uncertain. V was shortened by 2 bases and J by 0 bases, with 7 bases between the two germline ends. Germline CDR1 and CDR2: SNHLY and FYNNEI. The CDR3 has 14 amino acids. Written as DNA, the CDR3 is TGTGCCAGCAGTGAAATAAGTAACCAAGAGACCCAGTACTTC. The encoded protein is CASSEISNQETQYF.

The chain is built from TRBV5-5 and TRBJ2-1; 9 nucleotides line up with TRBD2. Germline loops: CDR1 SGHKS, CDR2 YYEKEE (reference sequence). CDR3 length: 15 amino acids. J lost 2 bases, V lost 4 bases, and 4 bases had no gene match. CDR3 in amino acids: CASSPGLATYNEQFF. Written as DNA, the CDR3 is TGTGCCAGCAGCCCTGGACTAGCGACCTACAATGAGCAGTTCTTC.

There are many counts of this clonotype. The CDR3 DNA reads as TGTGCCAGCAGCGTATCCGGGACTGAAAGCTACGAGCAGTACTTC. It translates to CASSVSGTESYEQYF. The rearrangement links TRBV7-8 to TRBJ2-7; a possible D gene is TRBD2 (6 bases). V was cut by 5 bases and J by 3 bases, with 17 bases left in between. Germline values: CDR1 SGHVS, CDR2 FQNEAQ. There are 15 residues in the CDR3.

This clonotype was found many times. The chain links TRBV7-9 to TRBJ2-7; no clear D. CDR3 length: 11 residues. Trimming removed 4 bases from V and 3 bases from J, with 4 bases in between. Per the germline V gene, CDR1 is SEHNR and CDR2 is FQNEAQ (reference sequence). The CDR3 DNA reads TGTGCCAGCAGCTCCATCTACGAGCAGTACTTC. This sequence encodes CASSSIYEQYF.

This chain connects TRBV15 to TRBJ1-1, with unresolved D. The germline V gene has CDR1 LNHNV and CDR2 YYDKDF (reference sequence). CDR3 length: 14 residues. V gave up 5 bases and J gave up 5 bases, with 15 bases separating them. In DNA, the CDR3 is TGTGCCACCAGCGGCACGGGAGGGAATACTGAAGCTTTCTTT. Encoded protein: CATSGTGGNTEAFF.

The CDR3 coding sequence is TGTGCCATCAGTCCAGGACAGCCCAATCAGCCCCAGCATTTT. This translates into CAISPGQPNQPQHF. The V and J genes are TRBV10-3 and TRBJ1-5; D is perhaps TRBD1 (6 bases). The V end lost 5 bases, the J end lost 3 bases, and 11 bases lay between the germline ends. Looked up from germline, CDR1 is ENHRY and CDR2 is SYGVKD. The length of the CDR3 is 14 residues.

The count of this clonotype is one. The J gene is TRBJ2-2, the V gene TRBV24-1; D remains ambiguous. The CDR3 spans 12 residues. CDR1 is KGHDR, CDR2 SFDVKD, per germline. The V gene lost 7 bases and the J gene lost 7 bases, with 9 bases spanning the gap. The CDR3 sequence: CATRRSGGELFF. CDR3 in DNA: TGTGCCACCAGGAGGTCGGGCGGGGAGCTGTTTTTT.